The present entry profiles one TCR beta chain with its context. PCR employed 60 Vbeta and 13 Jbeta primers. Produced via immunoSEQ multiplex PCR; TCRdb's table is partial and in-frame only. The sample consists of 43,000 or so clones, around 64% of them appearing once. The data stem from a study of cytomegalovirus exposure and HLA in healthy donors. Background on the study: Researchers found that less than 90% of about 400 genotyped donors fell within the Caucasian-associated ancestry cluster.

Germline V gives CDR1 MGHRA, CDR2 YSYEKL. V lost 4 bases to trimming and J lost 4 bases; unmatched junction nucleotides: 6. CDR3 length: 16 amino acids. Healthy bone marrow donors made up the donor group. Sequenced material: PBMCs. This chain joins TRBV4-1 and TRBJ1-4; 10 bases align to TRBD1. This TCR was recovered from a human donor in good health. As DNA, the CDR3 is TGCGCCAGCAGCCCATTCGGGGACAGGGGTAATGAAAAACTGTTTTTT. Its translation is CASSPFGDRGNEKLFF.